This T cell receptor (beta chain) is drawn from a study of shared clonotypes between healthy human individuals. Sorted-subset replicate PCR reactions were performed with about 200 ng DNA, corresponding to roughly 29,000 T cell genomes. The method was immunoSEQ multiplex PCR; TCRdb's version includes in-frame clones alone and lacks a portion of them. The data show millions of clones, about 92% seen once. CD45RO-negative, CCR7-selected cells formed the naive CD8 fraction, which excluded terminally differentiated effector memory CD45RA+ cells. Germline lookup yields CDR1 KGHSH and CDR2 LQKENI. This CDR3 has 14 amino acids. Trimming left V 4 bases short and J 0 bases short, with 10 bases between.

The clonotype was recovered from a man aged 18 to 29 in good health. Some clones in this sample may be carry-over from other donors' samples. Sequencing was carried out using naive CD8+ T cells from PBMCs. The chain recombines TRBV18 with TRBJ2-7; D unresolved. The CDR3 here is CASSRGPSSYEQYF. The DNA for the CDR3 is TGTGCCAGCTCACGTGGGCCGAGCTCCTACGAGCAGTACTTC.